What follows are 11 T cell receptor beta chains derived from one specimen sequenced in a study of T cells and copy number aberrations in small-cell lung cancer. This table comes from immunoSEQ multiplex PCR, and its TCRdb copy is limited to in-frame clones, with some not included. The data show some 10,000 clones, with over 75% seen just once and around a third held by the top ten. The sequencing input was normal tissue next to the tumor. Receptors originate from a man in his sixties with small cell lung cancer.

The gene calls are TRBV4-1 and TRBJ2-4; no reliable D call. Germline V gene data show CDR1 as MGHRA and CDR2 as YSYEKL. V lost 0 bases, J lost 1 base, and 4 bases lay in between. The CDR3 covers 14 residues. This CDR3 is CASSQDRAKNIQYF. CDR3 nucleotides: TGCGCCAGCAGCCAAGACAGGGCCAAAAACATTCAGTACTTC.

The chain carries TRBV6-5 and TRBJ2-3; the match to TRBD1 covers 7 bases. The CDR3 sequence is 12 residues long. Germline values: CDR1 MNHEY, CDR2 SVGAGI. V shed 8 bases and J 5 bases; nucleotides not matched to a gene: 4. Written as DNA, the CDR3 is TGTGCCAGCTCGAGGGGGCAAGATACGCAGTATTTT. It codes for CASSRGQDTQYF.

The chain couples TRBV19 to TRBJ2-2; 9 bases fit TRBD2. The trim removed 2 bases at V and 5 bases at J, leaving 9 bases unmatched. The germline V gene encodes CDR1 LNHDA and CDR2 SQIVND (reference sequence). This CDR3 is 17 amino acids long. This CDR3 reads CASSISPGAGGTGELFF. The CDR3 DNA reads as TGTGCCAGTAGTATATCCCCCGGAGCGGGAGGTACCGGGGAGCTGTTTTTT.

V is TRBV19 and J is TRBJ1-2; 9 bases agree with TRBD1. V lost 6 bases and J lost 6; bases outside the gene matches: 11. Germline CDR1 LNHDA, CDR2 SQIVND (reference sequence). The CDR3 extends over 15 amino acids. The CDR3 region is CASSLAGTGIDGYTF. Written as DNA, the CDR3 is TGTGCCAGTAGCCTCGCTGGGACAGGGATTGATGGCTACACCTTC.

This clone came up a few times. The chain recombines TRBV7-2 with TRBJ2-7; maybe TRBD1 (5 bases). The CDR3 length is 15 residues. Germline loops: CDR1 SGHTA, CDR2 FQGNSA. The germline V and J ends were trimmed by 5 bases and 2 bases, with 16 bases remaining between them. The CDR3 is CASSRSKGLAYEQYF. The CDR3 nucleotides are TGTGCCAGCAGCCGTTCGAAGGGGCTAGCCTACGAGCAGTACTTC.

This sequence joins TRBV4-1 and TRBJ1-4; 8 nucleotides align to TRBD1. The CDR3 contains 15 residues. Germline CDR1 MGHRA, CDR2 YSYEKL. V lost 3 bases, J lost 3 bases, and 3 bases stayed unmatched. The CDR3 protein is CASSHQQGANEKLFF. CDR3 sequence (DNA): TGCGCCAGCAGCCACCAACAGGGGGCTAATGAAAAACTGTTTTTT.

The chain joins TRBV11-1 to TRBJ2-3; D perhaps matches TRBD1 (5 bases). There are 13 residues in the CDR3. The V gene lost 2 bases and the J gene lost 3 bases, with 6 bases spanning the gap. Germline V CDR1 and CDR2: SGHAT, FQDESV (reference sequence). The CDR3 loop is CASSLQGTDTQYF. In DNA, the CDR3 is TGTGCCAGCAGCTTACAGGGAACAGATACGCAGTATTTT.

Only one count was recorded for this clone. V and J are TRBV28 and TRBJ2-6, with D perhaps matching TRBD1 or TRBD2 (5 bases each). CDR1 is MDHEN, CDR2 SYDVKM, per germline. This CDR3 is built from 15 residues. Trimming removed 2 bases from V and 4 bases from J, with 9 bases in between. CDR3 region: CASSLMGDGANVLTF. The CDR3 DNA follows: TGTGCCAGCAGTTTAATGGGGGACGGGGCCAACGTCCTGACTTTC.

The genes are TRBV5-4 and TRBJ2-7; 11 bases fit TRBD2. Trimming removed 4 bases from V and 2 bases from J; junction bases left unmatched: 8. CDR3 length: 16 residues. CDR1 and CDR2 (germline): SGHNT, YYREEE (reference sequence). CDR3 DNA sequence: TGTGCCAGCAGCCCCGGGACTAGCGGACTTCCCTACGAGCAGTACTTC. It codes for CASSPGTSGLPYEQYF. The variable domain in full, with the rest retrieved from reference TRBV5-4 and TRBJ2-7, is ETGVTQSPTHLIKTRGQQVTLRCSSQSGHNTVSWYQQALGQGPQFIFQYYREEENGRGNFPPRFSGLQFPNYSSELNVNALELDDSALYLCASSPGTSGLPYEQYFGPGTRLTVT.

This clone was detected only once. The rearrangement uses TRBV5-8 and TRBJ2-7, with 13 bases lining up with TRBD2. The germline CDR1 and CDR2 sequences are SGHTS and YDEGEE. This CDR3 has 14 residues. The V gene end was trimmed by 2 bases and the J gene end by 11 bases; junction bases not matched to a gene: 7. CDR3 residues: CASSFPGLAGAKYF. The CDR3, as DNA: TGTGCCAGCAGCTTCCCAGGACTAGCGGGAGCGAAGTACTTC.

The J gene is TRBJ2-1, the V gene TRBV27, with TRBD2 matching 9 bases. The V segment lost 5 bases and the J segment 7 bases; nucleotides outside the gene matches: 9. The CDR3 totals 15 residues. The germline V gene encodes CDR1 MNHEY and CDR2 SMNVEV (reference sequence). CDR3 sequence: CASSPYSGRRNEQFF. CDR3 DNA: TGTGCCAGCAGTCCATATAGCGGGAGACGTAATGAGCAGTTCTTC.